This entry features one TCR beta chain sequence. What antigen it recognizes has not been identified. No per-base quality is available; no much larger clone lies one base away. To prepare the library, the immunoSEQ multiplex PCR assay was applied. As stored in TCRdb, this immuneACCESS dataset retains in-frame rearrangements with V and J assigned. A fraction of the clones does not appear; measured against another copy, unresolved V genes explain less than half of the discrepancy, and the remainder lacks a known reason. The sample has fewer than 200,000 clones on record, nearly 90% of them singletons. Together, the top ten hold about 1.4% of the sample. This entry belongs to a study of control samples from healthy donors and cancer patients (dated by TCRdb to about 2020). This sequence was found in a woman between 45 and 65 years old in good health. The sequenced sample consisted of blood.

In nucleotide form, the sequence is TGTGCCAGCAGTTCCTCCGGCGTATATGGCTACACCTTC. It codes for CASSSSGVYGYTF. This chain is built from TRBV6-5 and TRBJ1-2, with the D segment identity uncertain. The CDR3 spans 13 residues, from the cysteine through the phenylalanine. Only the CDR3 part of the read is kept: 39 bases, read in frame from the first base. Sequences MNHEY (CDR1) and SVGAGI (CDR2) are obtained from the germline V gene. The trim is 4 bases for V and 5 bases for J, with a gap of 11 bases between the germline ends.